Included here is one T cell receptor beta chain sequence, with context. Co-extraction of both nucleic acids (RNA and DNA) used 20-30 mg of unsorted bulk tissue. Constant-region priming of around 500 ng total RNA yielded TCR beta cDNA. Slightly modified ARM-PCR, run as three nested multiplex PCR rounds, produced the TCR beta libraries. The two initial PCR rounds, roughly 9 cycles each, used TRBV1-TRBV30 forward and C-beta reverse primers. TCRdb recomputed calls from the multiplex PCR reads with MiXCR, one row per CDR3 protein. In the table there are under 85,000 distinct CDR3 sequences, 72% of which are singletons. The data are from a study of tumor-infiltrating lymphocytes in primary liver carcinoma. The CDR3 is made up of 13 amino acids. Germline CDR1 and CDR2: MNHNS and SASEGT. The V and J ends lost 10 bases and 5 bases, in that order; junction bases with no gene match: 8.

This rearrangement joins TRBV6-1 to TRBJ2-5; 9 nucleotides align to TRBD1. The receptor was isolated from a middle-aged man with primary liver carcinoma and hepatitis B virus infection. Input material: liver tumor tissue from sampling region 1. Subset here: tumor region T1, superior pole. CDR3: CANSRQGGETQYF. In DNA form, the CDR3 reads TGTGCCAACAGCAGACAGGGGGGTGAGACCCAGTACTTC.